The present TCR beta chain was sequenced within a study of blood T cell repertoires in COVID-19. Overall study context: Researchers got acute and convalescent COVID-19 samples from the United States, Italy and Spain.

Per the original data handling: Nucleated cell counts were estimated from reference gene primer amplification. Data came from immunoSEQ multiplex PCR; TCRdb stores just in-frame clones and leaves some out. The DNA was the basis for D and trimming; V, J and clone size are from that table. This sample has 90,000 to 120,000 clones, with about three quarters found just once. Sequencing was done on a sample of peripheral blood. The receptor was isolated from a man aged 65-85 years with acute or convalescent COVID-19.

The CDR3 region has the DNA TGTGCCAGCTCACCCTCCCCCACAGATACGCAGTATTTT. Translation: CASSPSPTDTQYF. This chain connects TRBV18 to TRBJ2-3; no definite D call. The CDR3 length is 13 residues. Trimming removed 3 bases from V and 2 bases from J, with 6 bases in between. In germline, CDR1 is KGHSH, CDR2 LQKENI.